Following are 26 T cell receptor beta chains from one sample sequenced in a study of cytomegalovirus exposure and HLA in healthy donors. PCR primers comprised 60 Vbeta and 13 Jbeta primers. Produced via immunoSEQ multiplex PCR; TCRdb's table is partial and in-frame only. The sample includes fewer than 110,000 clones, more than 65% of them seen just once. Input material: PBMCs. The source is a woman between 18 and 29 years old in good health and CMV-seropositive.

The chain couples TRBV5-1 to TRBJ2-5; tentative D call: TRBD1 (6 bases). Germline V gives CDR1 SGHRS, CDR2 YFSETQ. Deletions cut 0 bases from V and 2 bases from J, with 11 bases between. CDR3 size: 15 residues. The CDR3 nucleotides are TGCGCCAGCAGCTTGGGCGGACAGCCTCAAGAGACCCAGTACTTC. This encodes CASSLGGQPQETQYF. Full variable domain (rest looked up from reference TRBV5-1 and TRBJ2-5): KAGVTQTPRYLIKTRGQQVTLSCSPISGHRSVSWYQQTPGQGLQFLFEYFSETQRNKGNFPGRFSGRQFSNSRSEMNVSTLELGDSALYLCASSLGGQPQETQYFGPGTRLLVL.

DNA for the CDR3: TGCGCCAGCAGCCTCCCCGGGACAATTCAGTTCTTC. It yields the protein CASSLPGTIQFF. The chain uses TRBV5-1 and TRBJ2-1; D might be TRBD1 (6 bases). The CDR3 has 12 residues. Germline CDR1 SGHRS, CDR2 YFSETQ. V shed 4 bases and J shed 13 bases, with 15 bases lying between them. Looking up the rest from reference TRBV5-1 and TRBJ2-1 gives the full variable domain: KAGVTQTPRYLIKTRGQQVTLSCSPISGHRSVSWYQQTPGQGLQFLFEYFSETQRNKGNFPGRFSGRQFSNSRSEMNVSTLELGDSALYLCASSLPGTIQFFGPGTRLTVL.

The rearrangement joins TRBV9 to TRBJ1-3; 7 nucleotides align to TRBD1. The CDR3 spans 14 residues. The V and J ends lost 3 bases and 4 bases, in that order; junction bases with no gene match: 4. CDR1 SGDLS and CDR2 YYNGEE come from the germline V gene. CDR3 nucleotide sequence: TGTGCCAGCAGCGCTACAGGGGTAGGAAACACCATATATTTT. Translation: CASSATGVGNTIYF.

The chain joins TRBV10-1 to TRBJ1-1; D is perhaps TRBD1 (6 bases). The CDR3 loop spans 15 amino acids. Germline loops: CDR1 WNHNN, CDR2 SYGVQD (reference sequence). V was pared by 0 bases and J by 3 bases, with 11 bases between. CDR3 amino acids: CASSESGAQDTEAFF. Written as DNA, the CDR3 is TGCGCCAGCAGTGAGTCGGGGGCGCAAGACACTGAAGCTTTCTTT.

There are a few counts of this clone. Here the CDR3 DNA reads TGTGCCATCAAACCGGGACTAGCGAAGGACGAGCAGTACTTC. This translates into CAIKPGLAKDEQYF. The chain uses TRBV10-3 and TRBJ2-7; 10 bases are shared with TRBD2. This CDR3 spans 14 amino acids. V was clipped by 7 bases and J by 5 bases; unmatched bases: 8. The germline CDR1 and CDR2 sequences are ENHRY and SYGVKD.

This clone was seen just once. CDR3 loop: CASHRAGGSNQPQHF. The CDR3 nucleotides are TGTGCCAGTCACAGGGCAGGAGGTAGCAATCAGCCCCAGCATTTT. V gene TRBV6-1 combines with J gene TRBJ1-5; a possible D gene is TRBD1 (6 bases). The germline V and J ends were trimmed by 9 bases and 0 bases, with 15 bases remaining between them. Germline V lookup: CDR1 MNHNS, CDR2 SASEGT. The CDR3 has 15 residues.

This clone occurred once. The CDR3 protein is CASSRLAGSSYEQYF. In nucleotides, the CDR3 is TGTGCCAGCAGTCGACTAGCGGGGAGCTCCTACGAGCAGTACTTC. The chain employs TRBV6-6 and TRBJ2-7; TRBD2 matches 11 bases. V lost 5 bases and J lost 0; bases outside the gene matches: 3. Germline CDR1 MNHNY, CDR2 SVGAGI (reference sequence). The CDR3 totals 15 residues.

The chain uses TRBV7-2 and TRBJ1-4, with 8 nucleotides matching TRBD1. The J segment lost 7 bases and the V segment lost 4 bases, leaving 5 bases of the junction unmatched. Germline V gene lookup returns CDR1 SGHTA and CDR2 FQGNSA. There are 14 residues in the CDR3. The chain's CDR3 is CASSSRTGREKLFF. The CDR3 coding sequence is TGTGCCAGCAGCTCACGGACAGGGCGTGAAAAACTGTTTTTT. Complete variable domain (other parts from reference TRBV7-2 and TRBJ1-4): GAGVSQSPSNKVTEKGKDVELRCDPISGHTALYWYRQSLGQGLEFLIYFQGNSAPDKSGLPSDRFSAERTGGSVSTLTIQRTQQEDSAVYLCASSSRTGREKLFFGSGTQLSVL.

This chain joins TRBV21-1 and TRBJ2-7; TRBD1, the table's D call, was not compared with the DNA. TRBV21-1 is termed a pseudogene. The CDR3 sequence is 14 residues long. The CDR3 is CASSKAVQPYEQYF. CDR3 nucleotide sequence: TGTGCCAGCAGCAAAGCGGTACAGCCGTACGAGCAGTACTTC.

The chain combines TRBV29-1 with TRBJ2-2; maybe TRBD1 (6 bases). V dropped 6 bases and J dropped 1 base, with 12 bases sitting between them. Germline CDR1 reads SQVTM; CDR2 reads ANQGSEA. This CDR3 has 14 residues. The CDR3 sequence is CSVLQGLNTGELFF. The CDR3 DNA is TGCAGCGTCCTACAGGGCTTGAACACCGGGGAGCTGTTTTTT.

This clone was seen a handful of times. The chain combines TRBV19 with TRBJ1-2; D gene unclear. Per the germline V gene, CDR1 is LNHDA and CDR2 is SQIVND (reference sequence). This CDR3 is 15 amino acids long. Trimming cost V 2 bases and J 4 bases, with 14 bases left between them. The CDR3: CASSISSTDTYGYTF. The CDR3 bases are TGTGCCAGTAGTATAAGTTCAACAGACACCTATGGCTACACCTTC.

This clone was found once. The chain links TRBV13 to TRBJ1-1, with D perhaps TRBD1 (5 bases). The CDR3 extends over 14 amino acids. Germline V gene data show CDR1 as PRHDT and CDR2 as FYEKMQ (reference sequence). Trimming stripped 1 base from V and 1 base from J, with 7 bases between. CDR3 DNA sequence: TGTGCCAGCAGCTTAGTAGGGGCGAACACTGAAGCTTTCTTT. Its translation is CASSLVGANTEAFF.

This chain uses TRBV27 with TRBJ2-7; TRBD2 matches at 9 bases. CDR3 length: 14 residues. J gave up 3 bases and V 8 bases, and 8 bases lay outside the gene matches. CDR1 and CDR2 (germline): MNHEY, SMNVEV (reference sequence). In nucleotides, the CDR3 is TGTGCCAGCTGGCTAGCGGGAAGTAGCTACGAGCAGTACTTC. Amino acid sequence: CASWLAGSSYEQYF.

The chain uses TRBV6-5 and TRBJ2-7; 9 bases line up with TRBD1. CDR1 and CDR2 (germline): MNHEY, SVGAGI. The CDR3 runs to 16 residues. Germline trimming cut 0 bases from V and 10 bases from J; bases unmatched to any gene: 13. CDR3 bases: TGTGCCAGCAGTTACTCCTACAGGGGGCTTAATAGGGACCAGTACTTC. Its protein is CASSYSYRGLNRDQYF.

This clone was picked up one time. CDR3 DNA sequence: TGTGCCAGCTCACCCGCGGCGGGGGGCCCCGAGCAGTACTTC. It yields the protein CASSPAAGGPEQYF. The chain joins TRBV18 to TRBJ2-7; 8 bases map to TRBD2. Germline V gene lookup returns CDR1 KGHSH and CDR2 LQKENI. There are 14 residues in the CDR3. With V trimmed by 3 bases and J by 6 bases, 7 bases remained unmatched.

V and J are TRBV9 and TRBJ2-5; 9 bases match TRBD1. Germline V gene lookup returns CDR1 SGDLS and CDR2 YYNGEE. The CDR3 runs 14 residues. Losses at the gene ends were 4 bases for V and 3 bases for J; bases not matched to a gene: 4. CDR3 loop: CASSPRQGEETQYF. The CDR3 nucleotides are TGTGCCAGCAGCCCCCGACAGGGGGAAGAGACCCAGTACTTC. Complete variable domain (other parts from reference TRBV9 and TRBJ2-5): DSGVTQTPKHLITATGQRVTLRCSPRSGDLSVYWYQQSLDQGLQFLIQYYNGEERAKGNILERFSAQQFPDLHSELNLSSLELGDSALYFCASSPRQGEETQYFGPGTRLLVL.

This clone was seen only a few times. This chain links TRBV6-1 with TRBJ1-3; perhaps TRBD1 as D (5 bases). The CDR3 has 14 residues. Trimming shortened V by 4 bases and J by 3 bases, and 10 bases separated the two germline ends. Germline CDR1 reads MNHNS; CDR2 reads SASEGT. The CDR3 nucleotides are TGTGCCAGCAGTGCCGGGGGTGTTGGAAACACCATATATTTT. Its translation: CASSAGGVGNTIYF.

The CDR3 region is CASSSGGGSSYEQYF. CDR3 nucleotides: TGTGCCAGCAGCTCCGGGGGGGGCAGTTCCTACGAGCAGTACTTC. This chain links TRBV7-3 with TRBJ2-7; 8 nucleotides align to TRBD2. Unmatched junction bases numbered 6, after V lost 4 bases and J lost 1 base. The CDR3 is 15 residues long. The V gene's germline CDR1 is SGHTA and CDR2 FQGTGA.

The chain has TRBV28 and TRBJ1-5, with D possibly being TRBD1 (6 bases). This CDR3 has 16 residues. Trimming left V 10 bases short and J 1 base short, with 20 bases between. Germline values: CDR1 MDHEN, CDR2 SYDVKM. The CDR3 sequence: CAIQGSSWKSNQPQHF. Written as DNA, the CDR3 is TGTGCCATACAGGGAAGTTCATGGAAGAGCAATCAGCCCCAGCATTTT.

The CDR3 nucleotides are TGTGCCAGCAGCACCGGGACAGGGATTATTCCCCTCCACTTT. This encodes CASSTGTGIIPLHF. J is TRBJ1-6 and V is TRBV5-6; TRBD1 matches 9 bases. V lost 4 bases and J lost 13; bases outside the gene matches: 9. The CDR3 covers 14 residues. CDR1 is SGHDT, CDR2 YYEEEE, per germline.

CDR3 in DNA: TGTGCCAGCTCACCACCAGGGACAAATCAGCCCCAGCATTTT. Translating gives CASSPPGTNQPQHF. The genes are TRBV18 and TRBJ1-5; perhaps TRBD1 as D (6 bases). V lost 0 bases and J 4 bases, leaving 7 bases between the germline ends. The CDR3 has 14 residues. The V gene's germline CDR1 is KGHSH and CDR2 LQKENI.

The V and J genes are TRBV5-5 and TRBJ2-1, with TRBD2 identical over 8 bases. The CDR3 is 15 residues long. V lost 9 bases, J lost 2 bases, and 10 bases stayed unmatched. CDR1 is SGHKS, CDR2 YYEKEE, per germline (reference sequence). The CDR3 nucleotides read TGTGCCACTGACCTTAGCGGGATTGCCTACAATGAGCAGTTCTTC. Protein: CATDLSGIAYNEQFF.

The chain has TRBV10-3 and TRBJ1-4; 7 bases agree with TRBD1. CDR1 is ENHRY and CDR2 is SYGVKD in the germline V gene. Trimming cost V 3 bases and J 7 bases; bases outside gene matches: 8. This CDR3 spans 15 amino acids. DNA for the CDR3: TGTGCCATCAGTGATCCTATGCAGGGGGTTGAAAAACTGTTTTTT. Protein sequence: CAISDPMQGVEKLFF.

This clone was seen more than once but under ten times. The J gene is TRBJ1-1, the V gene TRBV21-1; the table's D call, TRBD1, has no DNA check behind it. TRBV21-1 is given as a pseudogene. CDR3 length equals 14 residues. DNA for the CDR3: TGTGCCAGCAGCAAAGGTGACAGAAACACTGAAGCTTTCTTT. Protein: CASSKGDRNTEAFF.

The genes are TRBV15 and TRBJ2-7, with 10 bases that match TRBD1. The germline gives CDR1 LNHNV, CDR2 YYDKDF (reference sequence). CDR3 length: 17 amino acids. Trimming took 1 base from V and 2 from J; bases not matched to a gene: 8. CDR3 region: CATSRANLGQGTYEQYF. The CDR3 nucleotides are TGTGCCACCAGCAGAGCCAACCTGGGACAGGGGACCTACGAGCAGTACTTC. Using reference TRBV15 and TRBJ2-7 for the parts outside the CDR3, the full variable domain is DAMVIQNPRYQVTQFGKPVTLSCSQTLNHNVMYWYQQKSSQAPKLLFHYYDKDFNNEADTPDNFQSRRPNTSFCFLDIRSPGLGDTAMYLCATSRANLGQGTYEQYFGPGTRLTVT.

This clone has a single count. The chain links TRBV7-9 to TRBJ2-7; D possibly corresponds to TRBD2 (5 bases). Germline CDR1 and CDR2: SEHNR and FQNEAQ (reference sequence). CDR3 size: 13 residues. V lost 1 base and J 4 bases, leaving 8 bases between the germline ends. Here the CDR3 reads CASSLVREYEQYF. DNA of the CDR3: TGTGCCAGCAGCTTAGTAAGGGAGTACGAGCAGTACTTC.